This TCR beta chain was documented in a study of blood T cells in healthy people across ages. Overall study: Capture by template switching was about one barcoded beta molecule per two T cells. Study-wide findings and caveats: Naive CD4+ cells and diversity were both higher in long-lived donors than in aged donors. With age, beta diversity per million T cells declined roughly linearly, significantly by 30 to 40.

A second about 6 to 11 cycle PCR used barcoded and J-beta primers. Carrying 12 random nucleotides, a template-switch adaptor labeled each individual cDNA molecule. TCRdb independently ran MiXCR on the 5' RACE reads; one entry per CDR3 protein. In the table there are over a million distinct CDR3 sequences, under 55% of which are singletons. On this clonotype itself: Its specificity is not known.

The germline V gene encodes CDR1 KGHSH and CDR2 LQKENI. Trimming removed 3 bases from V and 8 bases from J; junction bases left unmatched: 7. CDR3 length: 14 amino acids. The clonotype originates from a woman aged 55-75 years in good health. The V call is TRBV18, the J call TRBJ2-1; TRBD1 matches 7 bases. The material sequenced was blood. In nucleotides, the CDR3 is TGTGCCAGCTCACCCGGACAGGCACGGCATGAGCAGTTCTTC. This gives the protein CASSPGQARHEQFF. The entire variable domain, with the rest obtained from reference TRBV18 and TRBJ2-1, is as follows: NAGVMQNPRHLVRRRGQEARLRCSPMKGHSHVYWYRQLPEEGLKFMVYLQKENIIDESGMPKERFSAEFPKEGPSILRIQQVVRGDSAAYFCASSPGQARHEQFFGPGTRLTVL.